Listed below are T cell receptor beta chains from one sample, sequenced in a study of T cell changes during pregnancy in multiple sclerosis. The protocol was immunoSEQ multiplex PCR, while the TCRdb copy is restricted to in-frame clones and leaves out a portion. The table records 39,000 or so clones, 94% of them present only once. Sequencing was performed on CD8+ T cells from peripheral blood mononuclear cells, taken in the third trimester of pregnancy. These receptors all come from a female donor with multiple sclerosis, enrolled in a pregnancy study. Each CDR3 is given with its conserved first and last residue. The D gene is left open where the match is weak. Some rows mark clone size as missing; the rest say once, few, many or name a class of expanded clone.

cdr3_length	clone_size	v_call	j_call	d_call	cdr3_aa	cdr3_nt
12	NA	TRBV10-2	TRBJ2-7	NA	CASSDTPYEQYF	TGCGCCAGCAGTGATACACCCTACGAGCAGTACTTC
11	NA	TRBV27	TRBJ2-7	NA	CASSFGDEQYF	TGTGCCAGCAGTTTCGGTGACGAGCAGTACTTC
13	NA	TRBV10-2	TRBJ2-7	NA	CASRLELTYEQYF	TGCGCCAGCAGGTTAGAGCTGACCTACGAGCAGTACTTC
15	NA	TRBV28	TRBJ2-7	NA	CASSSLTRFGYEQYF	TGTGCCAGCAGTTCCCTCACGAGATTTGGCTACGAGCAGTACTTC
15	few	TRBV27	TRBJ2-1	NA	CASSSTGSSYNEQFF	TGTGCCAGCAGTTCAACAGGGAGCTCCTACAATGAGCAGTTCTTC
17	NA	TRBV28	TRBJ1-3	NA	CASSMRNRVTVGNTIYF	TGTGCCAGCAGTATGAGAAACAGGGTGACGGTAGGGAACACCATATATTTT
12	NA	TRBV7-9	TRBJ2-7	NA	CASSPRGGEQYF	TGTGCCAGCAGCCCCCGAGGGGGAGAGCAGTACTTC
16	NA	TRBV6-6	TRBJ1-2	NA	CASSYSLGGENYGYTF	TGTGCCAGCAGTTACTCGTTGGGGGGAGAGAACTATGGCTACACCTTC
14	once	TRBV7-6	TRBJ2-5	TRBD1	CASSLADRGKTQYF	TGTGCCAGCAGCTTAGCGGACAGGGGAAAGACCCAGTACTTC
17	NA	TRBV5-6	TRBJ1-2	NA	CASSFPLLDRLSDGYTF	TGTGCCAGCAGCTTTCCCCTACTAGACAGGCTCTCAGATGGCTACACCTTC
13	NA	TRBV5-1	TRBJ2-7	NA	CASSLGSDREQYF	TGCGCCAGCAGCCTCGGGTCGGATCGCGAGCAGTACTTC
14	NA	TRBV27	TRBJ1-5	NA	CASKGEGLNQPQHF	TGTGCCAGCAAAGGCGAGGGCCTCAATCAGCCCCAGCATTTT
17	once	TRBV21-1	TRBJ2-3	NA	CASSWRSRPGGTDTQYF	TGTGCCAGCAGCTGGCGGAGTAGGCCCGGGGGCACAGATACGCAGTATTTT
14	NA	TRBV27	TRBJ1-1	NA	CASSLRTASTEAFF	TGTGCCAGCAGTTTAAGGACAGCCTCCACTGAAGCTTTCTTT
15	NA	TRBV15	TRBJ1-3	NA	CATSRDKTSGNTIYF	TGTGCCACCAGCAGGGACAAGACATCCGGAAACACCATATATTTT
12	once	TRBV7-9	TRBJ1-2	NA	CASSPFSGGYTF	TGTGCCAGCAGCCCCTTCTCGGGAGGCTACACCTTC
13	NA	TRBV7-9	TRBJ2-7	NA	CASSREDYYEQYF	TGTGCCAGCAGCCGAGAGGACTACTACGAGCAGTACTTC
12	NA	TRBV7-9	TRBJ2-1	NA	CASSATGTEQFF	TGTGCCAGCAGCGCAACAGGGACTGAGCAGTTCTTC
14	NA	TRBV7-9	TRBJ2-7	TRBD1	CASSSGQGSYEQYF	TGTGCCAGCAGCTCCGGACAGGGGAGCTACGAGCAGTACTTC
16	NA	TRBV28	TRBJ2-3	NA	CASRSYLAETTDTQYF	TGTGCCAGCAGATCTTATTTAGCGGAGACCACAGATACGCAGTATTTT
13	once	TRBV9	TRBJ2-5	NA	CASSAPNRETQYF	TGTGCCAGCAGCGCCCCAAACCGGGAGACCCAGTACTTC
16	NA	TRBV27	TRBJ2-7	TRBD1	CASSLFFGQGGNEQYF	TGTGCCAGCAGTTTATTCTTCGGACAGGGTGGCAACGAGCAGTACTTC